This entry concerns a single T cell receptor beta chain. Its antigen is unknown. This entry is derived from a study of graft-versus-host responses after intestinal transplantation. Study summary: Transplantation in recipients was multivisceral, liver-intestinal, or isolated intestinal. Anti-thymocyte globulin induction preceded approximately three years of tacrolimus and steroid maintenance in all recipients.

V was clipped by 6 bases and J by 7 bases, with 12 bases between them. Germline loops: CDR1 MNHEY, CDR2 SVGAGI. This CDR3 region has 12 residues. Libraries were prepared by immunoSEQ multiplex PCR; TCRdb keeps only in-frame clonotypes and omits some of them. The data contain 130,000 or so clones, just over 90% of them singletons. The clonotype comes from a human donor who received an intestinal transplant. The chain is built from TRBV6-5 and TRBJ2-5; possibly TRBD1 for D (6 bases). The specimen comprised unstimulated CD4+ T cells sorted from spleen or lymph node cells, sampled before intestinal transplant. CDR3: CASRLQGATQYF. The DNA of the CDR3 is TGTGCCAGCAGACTACAGGGCGCGACCCAGTACTTC.